The clone carrying this T cell receptor beta chain was found a few times. What it recognizes is unknown. The whole isolated RNA underwent reverse transcription, so sequencing captured expressed TCRB transcripts. The assay was immunoSEQ multiplex PCR, and TCRdb's table has in-frame clones only and misses some. The sample includes around 300,000 clones, around 15% of them seen just once. This entry is derived from a study of beta chain features in type 1 diabetes. The CDR3 runs to 15 residues. Germline values: CDR1 LGHNA, CDR2 YNFKEQ. The germline V and J ends were trimmed by 1 base and 2 bases, with 6 bases remaining between them. Study results and caveats: Type 1 diabetes patients showed fewer insertions and more deletions at VDJ junctions. Shortening of TCRB CDR3s, moderate but significant, appeared in all four CD4+ subsets of Type 1 diabetes patients.

The sequenced sample consisted of central memory CD4+ T cells from blood. The sequence was collected from a man aged 25 to 40 in good health. The chain has TRBV4-2 and TRBJ2-6, with D perhaps matching TRBD2 (6 bases). The CDR3 sequence is CASSQGTTGANVLTF. DNA of the CDR3: TGTGCCAGCAGCCAAGGGACTACTGGGGCCAACGTCCTGACTTTC.